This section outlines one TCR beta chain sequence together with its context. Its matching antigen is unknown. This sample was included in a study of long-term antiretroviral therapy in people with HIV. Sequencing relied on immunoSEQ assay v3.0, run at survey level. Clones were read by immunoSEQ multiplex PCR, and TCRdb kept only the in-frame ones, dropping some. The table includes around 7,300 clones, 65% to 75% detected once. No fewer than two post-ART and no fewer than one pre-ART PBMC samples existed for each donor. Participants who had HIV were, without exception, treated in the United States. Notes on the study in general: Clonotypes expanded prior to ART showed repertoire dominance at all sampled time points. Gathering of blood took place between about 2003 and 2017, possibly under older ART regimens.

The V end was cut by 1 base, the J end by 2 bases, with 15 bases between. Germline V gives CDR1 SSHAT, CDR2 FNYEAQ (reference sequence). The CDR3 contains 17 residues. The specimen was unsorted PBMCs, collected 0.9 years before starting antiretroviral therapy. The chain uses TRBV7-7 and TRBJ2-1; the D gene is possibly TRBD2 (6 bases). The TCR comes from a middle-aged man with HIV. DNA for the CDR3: TGTGCCAGCAGCTTAGAAGTTGGGGGGAACCCCTACAATGAGCAGTTCTTC. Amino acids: CASSLEVGGNPYNEQFF.